What follows is one T cell receptor beta chain and its context. This CDR3 contains 17 residues. The germline V gene has CDR1 SEHNR and CDR2 FQNEAQ (reference sequence). The ends were cut back, 6 bases at V and 9 bases at J, with 27 bases in the middle. Here immunoSEQ multiplex PCR was the method, and the copy in TCRdb shows in-frame clones only, minus some. The sample includes around 60,000 clones, 80% to 95% of them seen just once. The sample belongs to a study of technical replicates of blood from a few donors. The clonotype was recovered from a human donor in good health. Some clones in this sample may be carry-over from other donors' samples. The V call is TRBV7-9, the J call TRBJ1-5, with D perhaps TRBD1 (5 bases). Sequencing was performed on PBMCs. The CDR3 sequence is CASRRDFSPSLFRPQHF. The CDR3, as DNA: TGTGCCAGCAGAAGGGACTTTTCCCCTTCGTTGTTCCGGCCCCAGCATTTT.